The rows below give T cell receptor beta chains drawn from one sample of a study of T cell responses to AZD1222 COVID-19 vaccine. Libraries were prepared by immunoSEQ multiplex PCR; TCRdb keeps only in-frame clonotypes and omits some of them. The profile shows 100,000 to 150,000 clones, 92% of them singletons. The sequencing here drew on peripheral blood, taken on day 0 of AZD1222 vaccination. The receptors were sampled from an adult in good health. Each CDR3 is given with its conserved first and last residue. A D gene is named only where the DNA matches it firmly. A row's size may be missing; if present it is once, few, many or a size class.

abundance	v_gene	j_gene	d_gene	CDR3aa	CDR3nt
-	TRBV30	TRBJ1-6	-	CASTPGGARSPLHF	TGTGCCTCCACCCCGGGGGGGGCCCGGTCACCCCTCCACTTT
-	TRBV5-1	TRBJ2-2	-	CASSPAANTGELFF	TGCGCCAGCAGCCCGGCGGCGAACACCGGGGAGCTGTTTTTT
-	TRBV28	TRBJ1-5	-	CASTMWGASNQPQHF	TGTGCCAGCACCATGTGGGGGGCAAGCAATCAGCCCCAGCATTTT
-	TRBV30	TRBJ1-5	-	CAWSVLRLNQPQHF	TGTGCCTGGAGCGTCCTGCGCCTGAATCAGCCCCAGCATTTT
once	TRBV24-1	TRBJ2-1	TRBD2	CATSDRGGPNEQFF	TGTGCCACCAGTGACCGGGGGGGGCCCAATGAGCAGTTCTTC
-	TRBV6-1	TRBJ1-2	-	CASSEGRISIRGYTF	TGTGCCAGCAGTGAAGGTCGGATCTCAATCCGTGGCTACACCTTC
-	TRBV29-1	TRBJ2-1	TRBD2	CSVSGTSGIDEQFF	TGCAGCGTTTCCGGGACTAGTGGTATAGATGAGCAGTTCTTC
-	TRBV3-1/TRBV3-2	TRBJ1-6	-	CASSQKRSSYNSPLHF	TGTGCCAGCAGCCAGAAGCGGAGCTCCTATAATTCACCCCTCCACTTT
-	TRBV28	TRBJ1-1	TRBD1	CASSFGRGVSEAFF	TGTGCCAGCAGTTTCGGCAGGGGGGTATCTGAAGCTTTCTTT
-	TRBV30	TRBJ1-3	TRBD1	CAWSPQVDRPIYF	TGTGCCTGGAGTCCACAAGTGGACAGGCCCATATATTTT
-	TRBV6-5	TRBJ1-2	TRBD1	CASSPRRTGDYGYTF	TGTGCCAGCAGTCCGAGACGGACAGGGGACTATGGCTACACCTTC
-	TRBV30	TRBJ2-3	-	CAWSVRADTQYF	TGTGCCTGGAGTGTACGGGCAGATACGCAGTATTTT
-	TRBV18	TRBJ1-5	-	CASSPRTGSNQPQHF	TGTGCCAGCTCACCACGAACAGGTAGCAATCAGCCCCAGCATTTT
-	TRBV28	TRBJ2-2	-	CASIRRDTGELFF	TGTGCCAGCATTCGGCGGGACACCGGGGAGCTGTTTTTT
-	TRBV29-1	TRBJ2-2	-	CSVQTGTNTGELFF	TGCAGCGTCCAGACAGGGACTAACACCGGGGAGCTGTTTTTT
-	TRBV3-1/TRBV3-2	TRBJ1-5	-	CASSQDPAGLNQPQHF	TGTGCCAGCAGCCAAGATCCTGCAGGGCTCAATCAGCCCCAGCATTTT
-	TRBV28	TRBJ1-1	TRBD1	CASSRQGLSNTEAFF	TGTGCCAGCAGTCGACAGGGACTTTCGAACACTGAAGCTTTCTTT
-	TRBV30	TRBJ2-7	-	CAWSVPSHTGYRYEQYF	TGTGCCTGGAGTGTACCCTCACACACAGGATATAGGTACGAGCAGTACTTC
once	TRBV4-1	TRBJ2-7	-	CASSQYPYGEQYF	TGCGCCAGCAGCCAATACCCTTACGGGGAGCAGTACTTC
-	TRBV5-1	TRBJ2-2	TRBD2	CASRQTSGSTGELFF	TGCGCCAGCAGGCAGACTAGCGGGAGCACCGGGGAGCTGTTTTTT
-	TRBV19	TRBJ1-3	-	CASSPRSGASGNTIYF	TGTGCCAGTAGTCCCCGGTCGGGGGCTTCGGGAAACACCATATATTTT
-	TRBV7-3	TRBJ2-1	TRBD1	CASRRPGTGGNEQFF	TGTGCCAGCAGGAGACCTGGGACAGGGGGGAATGAGCAGTTCTTC
once	TRBV27	TRBJ2-7	-	CASSFPGHSHYEQYF	TGTGCCAGCAGTTTTCCTGGACATAGTCATTACGAGCAGTACTTC
-	TRBV7-8	TRBJ2-2	TRBD1	CASSPQGAGTGELFF	TGTGCCAGCAGCCCACAGGGGGCTGGGACCGGGGAGCTGTTTTTT
-	TRBV4-2	TRBJ1-3	-	CASSPGGNTIYF	TGTGCCAGCAGCCCGGGGGGAAACACCATATATTTT
-	TRBV28	TRBJ1-5	-	CASTLVQGGNQPQHF	TGTGCCAGCACCTTAGTTCAGGGAGGCAATCAGCCCCAGCATTTT
few	TRBV7-9	TRBJ1-5	-	CASSLQATQPQHF	TGTGCCAGCAGCTTGCAAGCTACTCAGCCCCAGCATTTT
-	TRBV2	TRBJ1-3	-	CASSETGNTIYF	TGTGCCAGCAGTGAAACTGGAAACACCATATATTTT
-	TRBV7-8	TRBJ1-5	-	CASSPDRGQPQHF	TGTGCCAGCAGCCCCGATCGAGGGCAGCCCCAGCATTTT
-	TRBV6-5	TRBJ1-1	-	CASSFVMGDTEAFF	TGTGCCAGCAGTTTTGTCATGGGGGACACTGAAGCTTTCTTT
-	TRBV28	TRBJ2-7	-	CASRSGPYEQYF	TGTGCCAGCAGATCGGGACCATACGAGCAGTACTTC
-	TRBV2	TRBJ1-2	TRBD1	CARTVTGGGGYTF	TGTGCCAGAACGGTGACAGGGGGAGGAGGCTACACCTTC
-	TRBV9	TRBJ1-3	-	CASSPESSGNTIYF	TGTGCCAGCAGTCCAGAGTCCTCTGGAAACACCATATATTTT
-	TRBV6-4	TRBJ1-6	-	CAKLNKGTDSPLHF	TGTGCCAAATTAAACAAGGGGACGGATTCACCCCTCCACTTT
-	TRBV6-5	TRBJ2-3	-	CASTSVIGADTQYF	TGTGCCAGTACCTCGGTAATTGGCGCAGATACGCAGTATTTT
-	TRBV5-1	TRBJ2-2	TRBD1	CASSTGTGDTNTGELFF	TGCGCCAGCAGCACCGGGACAGGTGATACGAACACCGGGGAGCTGTTTTTT
-	TRBV5-6	TRBJ2-7	-	CASSLLGGMGVEQYF	TGTGCCAGCAGTCTTCTGGGCGGGATGGGGGTCGAGCAGTACTTC
-	TRBV21-1	TRBJ2-3	-	CASSNATGTSGNTGSDTQYF	TGTGCCAGCAGCAACGCTACCGGGACTAGCGGGAATACGGGTTCAGATACGCAGTATTTT
-	TRBV6-1	TRBJ2-1	-	CASSEAPRVNEQFF	TGTGCCAGCAGTGAAGCACCCAGGGTGAACGAGCAGTTCTTC
once	TRBV27	TRBJ2-3	-	CASKIVGTGRGLSDTQYF	TGTGCCAGCAAAATCGTCGGAACAGGGAGAGGGTTGTCTGATACGCAGTATTTT
-	TRBV27	TRBJ1-2	TRBD1	CASSLGQGYGYTF	TGTGCCAGCAGTTTAGGACAGGGCTATGGCTACACCTTC
-	TRBV28	TRBJ1-2	-	CASSSYAGDIYGYTF	TGTGCCAGCAGTTCCTACGCAGGGGATATCTATGGCTACACCTTC
-	TRBV7-3	TRBJ2-2	TRBD2	CASSPEKREGGELFF	TGTGCCAGCAGCCCCGAGAAGCGGGAGGGCGGGGAGCTGTTTTTT
-	TRBV5-1	TRBJ1-2	-	CASSLVAGSDYGYTF	TGCGCCAGCAGCTTGGTTGCAGGATCTGACTATGGCTACACCTTC
-	TRBV5-1	TRBJ2-1	-	CASRPGEYNEQFF	TGCGCCAGCCGACCGGGAGAGTACAATGAGCAGTTCTTC